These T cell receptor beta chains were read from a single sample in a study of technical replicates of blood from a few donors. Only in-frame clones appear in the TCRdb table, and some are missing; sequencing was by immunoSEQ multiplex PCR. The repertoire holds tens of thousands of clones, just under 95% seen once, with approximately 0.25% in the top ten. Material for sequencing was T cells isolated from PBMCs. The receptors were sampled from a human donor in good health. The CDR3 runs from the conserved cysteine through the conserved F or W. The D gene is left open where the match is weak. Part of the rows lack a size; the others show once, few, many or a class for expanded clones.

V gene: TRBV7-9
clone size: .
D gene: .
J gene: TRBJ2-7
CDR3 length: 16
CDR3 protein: CASSLAGIGPLAEQYF
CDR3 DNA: TGTGCCAGCAGCTTGGCGGGAATTGGGCCACTCGCCGAGCAGTACTTC

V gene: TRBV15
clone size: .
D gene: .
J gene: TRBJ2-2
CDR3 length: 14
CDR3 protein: CATSMTSNTGELFF
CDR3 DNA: TGTGCCACCAGCATGACTAGTAACACCGGGGAGCTGTTTTTT

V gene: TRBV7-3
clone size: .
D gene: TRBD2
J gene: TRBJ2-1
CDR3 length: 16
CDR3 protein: CASSYLAGGQWNEQFF
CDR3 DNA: TGTGCCAGCAGCTATTTAGCGGGGGGGCAATGGAATGAGCAGTTCTTC

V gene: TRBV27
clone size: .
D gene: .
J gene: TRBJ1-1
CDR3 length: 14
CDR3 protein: CASSLKTGSTEAFF
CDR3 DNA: TGTGCCAGCAGTCTGAAAACAGGGTCGACTGAAGCTTTCTTT

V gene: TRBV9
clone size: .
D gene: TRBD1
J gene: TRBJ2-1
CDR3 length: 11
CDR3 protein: CASSRDRGAVF
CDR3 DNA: TGTGCCAGCAGCAGAGACAGGGGAGCGGTCTTC

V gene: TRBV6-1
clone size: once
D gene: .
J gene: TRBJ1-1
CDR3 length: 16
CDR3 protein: CASSVKQRIENTEAFF
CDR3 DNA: TGTGCCAGCAGTGTTAAACAGCGGATAGAGAACACTGAAGCTTTCTTT

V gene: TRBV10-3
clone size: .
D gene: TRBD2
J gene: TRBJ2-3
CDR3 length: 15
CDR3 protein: CAISDQRGSTDTQYF
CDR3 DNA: TGTGCCATCAGTGACCAGCGGGGGAGCACAGATACGCAGTATTTT

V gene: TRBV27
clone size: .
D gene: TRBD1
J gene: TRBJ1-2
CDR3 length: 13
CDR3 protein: CASSFTGGYGYTF
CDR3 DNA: TGTGCCAGCAGTTTTACAGGGGGCTATGGCTACACCTTC

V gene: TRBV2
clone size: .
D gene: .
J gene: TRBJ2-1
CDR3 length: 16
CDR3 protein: CARPGLRVSLNNEQFF
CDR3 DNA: TGTGCCAGGCCCGGACTGCGGGTGAGTTTAAACAATGAGCAGTTCTTC

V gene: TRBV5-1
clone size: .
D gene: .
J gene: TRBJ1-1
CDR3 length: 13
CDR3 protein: CASSPQGNTEAFF
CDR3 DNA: TGCGCCAGCAGCCCACAGGGGAACACTGAAGCTTTCTTT

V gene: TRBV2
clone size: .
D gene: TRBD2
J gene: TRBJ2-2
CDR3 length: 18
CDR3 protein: CASTGPGTSGARIGELFF
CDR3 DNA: TGTGCCAGCACGGGTCCTGGGACTAGCGGAGCGAGGATCGGGGAGCTGTTTTTT

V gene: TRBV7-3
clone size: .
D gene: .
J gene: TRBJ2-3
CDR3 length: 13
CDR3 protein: CASSELSTDTQYF
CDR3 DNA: TGTGCCAGCAGTGAGCTTTCCACAGATACGCAGTATTTT

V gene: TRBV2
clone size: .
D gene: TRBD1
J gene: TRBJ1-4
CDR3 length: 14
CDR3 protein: CASSPGTGGEKLFF
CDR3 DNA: TGTGCCAGCAGCCCCGGGACAGGGGGGGAAAAACTGTTTTTT

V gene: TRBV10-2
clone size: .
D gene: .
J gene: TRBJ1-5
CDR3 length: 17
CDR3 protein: CASSDVGWASAGQPQHF
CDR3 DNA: TGCGCCAGCAGTGATGTCGGTTGGGCATCGGCAGGCCAGCCCCAGCATTTT

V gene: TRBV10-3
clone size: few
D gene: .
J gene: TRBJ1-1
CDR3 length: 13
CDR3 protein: CAISEMRNTEAFF
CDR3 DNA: TGTGCCATCAGTGAGATGAGGAACACTGAAGCTTTCTTT

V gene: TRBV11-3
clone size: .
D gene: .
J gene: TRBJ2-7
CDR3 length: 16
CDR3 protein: CASSFRQGRGLYEQYF
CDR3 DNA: TGTGCCAGCAGCTTTCGCCAGGGGCGGGGGCTCTACGAGCAGTACTTC

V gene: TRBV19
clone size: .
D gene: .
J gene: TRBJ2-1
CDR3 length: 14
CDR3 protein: CASRRQGNNDEQFF
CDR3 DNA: TGTGCCAGTAGGCGGCAGGGAAATAACGATGAGCAGTTCTTC

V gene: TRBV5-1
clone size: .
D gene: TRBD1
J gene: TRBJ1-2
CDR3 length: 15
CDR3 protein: CASSLGGDSAYGYTF
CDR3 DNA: TGCGCCAGCAGCTTGGGGGGGGACAGTGCCTATGGCTACACCTTC

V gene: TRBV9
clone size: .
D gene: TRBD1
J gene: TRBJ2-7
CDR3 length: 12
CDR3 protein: CASSVTGGEQYF
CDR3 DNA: TGTGCCAGCAGCGTGACAGGGGGAGAGCAGTACTTC

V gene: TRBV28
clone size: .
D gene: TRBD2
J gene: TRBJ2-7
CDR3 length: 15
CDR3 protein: CASRSGTSESYEQYF
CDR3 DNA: TGTGCCAGCAGATCCGGGACTAGCGAATCCTACGAGCAGTACTTC

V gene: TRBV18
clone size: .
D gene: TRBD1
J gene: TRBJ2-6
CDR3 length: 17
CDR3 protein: CASSPRGPRSGANVLTF
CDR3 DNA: TGTGCCAGCTCACCAAGGGGGCCCCGCTCTGGGGCCAACGTCCTGACTTTC

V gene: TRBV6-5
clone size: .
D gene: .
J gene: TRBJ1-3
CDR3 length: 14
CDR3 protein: CASSYSLRLTTIYF
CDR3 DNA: TGTGCCAGCAGTTACTCGTTGAGGTTGACCACCATATATTTT

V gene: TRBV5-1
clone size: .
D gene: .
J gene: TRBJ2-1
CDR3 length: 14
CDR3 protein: CASSLAGQHNEQFF
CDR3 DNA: TGCGCCAGCAGCTTGGCCGGACAGCACAATGAGCAGTTCTTC

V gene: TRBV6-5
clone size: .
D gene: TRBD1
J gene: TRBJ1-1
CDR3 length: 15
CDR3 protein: CASSGTGMGNTEAFF
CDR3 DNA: TGTGCCAGCAGTGGGACAGGGATGGGGAACACTGAAGCTTTCTTT

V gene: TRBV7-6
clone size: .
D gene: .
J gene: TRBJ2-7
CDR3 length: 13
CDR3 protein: CASSSEHIREQYF
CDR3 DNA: TGTGCCAGTTCTTCGGAGCATATTAGGGAGCAGTACTTC

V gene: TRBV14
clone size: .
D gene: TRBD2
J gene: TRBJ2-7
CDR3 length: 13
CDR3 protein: CASSRGLGHEQYF
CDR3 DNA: TGTGCCAGCAGCCGAGGACTAGGTCACGAGCAGTACTTC

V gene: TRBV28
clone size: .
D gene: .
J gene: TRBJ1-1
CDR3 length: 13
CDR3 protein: CASSLVRSYEAFF
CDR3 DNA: TGTGCCAGCAGTTTAGTCCGGTCCTATGAAGCTTTCTTT

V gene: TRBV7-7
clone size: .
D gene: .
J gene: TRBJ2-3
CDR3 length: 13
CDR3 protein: CASSSSRTDTQYF
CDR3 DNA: TGTGCCAGCAGCTCCAGTCGCACAGATACGCAGTATTTT

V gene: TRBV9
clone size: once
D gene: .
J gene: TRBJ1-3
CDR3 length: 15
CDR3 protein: CASSGGGAEGNTIYF
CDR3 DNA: TGTGCCAGCAGCGGGGGGGGCGCGGAGGGAAACACCATATATTTT

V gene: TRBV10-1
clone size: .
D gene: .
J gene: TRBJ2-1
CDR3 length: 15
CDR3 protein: CASSDPERLNNEQFF
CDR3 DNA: TGCGCCAGCAGTGACCCTGAGCGGTTAAACAATGAGCAGTTCTTC

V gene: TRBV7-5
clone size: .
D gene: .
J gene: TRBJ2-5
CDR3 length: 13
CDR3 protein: CVRSLGGEETQYF
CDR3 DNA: TGTGTCAGAAGCTTAGGCGGCGAAGAGACCCAGTACTTC

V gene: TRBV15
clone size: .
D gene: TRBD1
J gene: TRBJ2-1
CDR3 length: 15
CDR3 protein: CATSRSGTGDNEQFF
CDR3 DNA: TGTGCCACCAGCAGGTCCGGGACAGGGGACAATGAGCAGTTCTTC

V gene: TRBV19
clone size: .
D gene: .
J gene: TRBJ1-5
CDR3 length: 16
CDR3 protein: CYTASSIRRGSQPQHF
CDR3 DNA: TGTTACACTGCCAGTAGTATTAGGAGGGGAAGTCAGCCCCAGCATTTT

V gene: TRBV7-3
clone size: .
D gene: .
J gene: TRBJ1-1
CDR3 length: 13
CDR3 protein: CASSLWERTEAFF
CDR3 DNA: TGTGCCAGCAGCTTATGGGAGCGAACTGAAGCTTTCTTT

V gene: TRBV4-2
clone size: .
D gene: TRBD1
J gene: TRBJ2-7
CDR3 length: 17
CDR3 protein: CASSQASGTGATYEQYF
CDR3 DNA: TGTGCCAGCAGCCAAGCAAGTGGGACAGGTGCGACCTACGAGCAGTACTTC

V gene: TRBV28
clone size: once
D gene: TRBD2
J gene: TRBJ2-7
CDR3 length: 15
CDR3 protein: CASSLAGETSYEQYF
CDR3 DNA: TGTGCCAGCAGCCTGGCGGGAGAGACGTCCTACGAGCAGTACTTC

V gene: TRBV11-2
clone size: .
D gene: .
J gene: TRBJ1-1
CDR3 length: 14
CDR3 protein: CASSAQVGITEAFF
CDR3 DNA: TGTGCCAGCAGCGCCCAGGTAGGAATTACTGAAGCTTTCTTT

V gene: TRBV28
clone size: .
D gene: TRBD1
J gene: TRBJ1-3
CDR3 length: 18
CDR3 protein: CASSSPLGTGGGGNTIYF
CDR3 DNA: TGTGCCAGCAGTTCGCCCCTCGGGACAGGGGGCGGTGGAAACACCATATATTTT

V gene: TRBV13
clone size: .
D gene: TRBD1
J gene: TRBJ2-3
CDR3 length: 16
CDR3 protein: CASSLDGTGSTDTQYF
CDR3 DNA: TGTGCCAGCAGCTTAGATGGGACAGGGAGCACAGATACGCAGTATTTT

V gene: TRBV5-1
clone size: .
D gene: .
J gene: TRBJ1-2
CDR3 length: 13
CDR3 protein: CASSREGFYGYTF
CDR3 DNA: TGCGCCAGCAGCCGTGAGGGATTCTATGGCTACACCTTC

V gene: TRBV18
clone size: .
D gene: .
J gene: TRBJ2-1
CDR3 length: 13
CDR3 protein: CASSRSTYNEQFF
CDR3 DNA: TGTGCCAGCTCACGATCTACCTACAATGAGCAGTTCTTC

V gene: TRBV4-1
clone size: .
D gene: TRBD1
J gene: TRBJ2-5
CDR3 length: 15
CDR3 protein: CASSQGTGIGETQYF
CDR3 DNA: TGCGCCAGCAGCCAAGGGACAGGGATTGGGGAGACCCAGTACTTC

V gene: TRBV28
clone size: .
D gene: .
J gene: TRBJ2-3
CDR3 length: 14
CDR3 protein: CASIPATGTDTQYF
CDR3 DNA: TGTGCCAGCATCCCCGCGACAGGCACAGATACGCAGTATTTT

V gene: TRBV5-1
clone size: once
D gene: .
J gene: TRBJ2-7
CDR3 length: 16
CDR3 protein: CASSPTGQGRWDEQYF
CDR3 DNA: TGCGCCAGCAGCCCGACCGGGCAGGGGCGGTGGGACGAGCAGTACTTC

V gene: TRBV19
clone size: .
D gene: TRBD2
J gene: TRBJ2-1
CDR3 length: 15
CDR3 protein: CASSIDGGFNNEQFF
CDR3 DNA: TGTGCCAGTAGTATAGACGGGGGGTTTAACAATGAGCAGTTCTTC

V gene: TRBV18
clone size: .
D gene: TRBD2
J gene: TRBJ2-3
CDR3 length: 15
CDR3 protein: CASSLRGDRTDTQYF
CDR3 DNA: TGTGCCAGCTCACTTCGGGGGGACCGCACAGATACGCAGTATTTT

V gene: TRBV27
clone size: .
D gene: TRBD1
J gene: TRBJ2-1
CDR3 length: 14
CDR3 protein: CASSLTGGVNEQFF
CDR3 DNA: TGTGCCAGCAGTTTAACAGGGGGCGTGAATGAGCAGTTCTTC

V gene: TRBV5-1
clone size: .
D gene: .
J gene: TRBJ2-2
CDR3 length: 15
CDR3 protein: CASSLGRFNTGELFF
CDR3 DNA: TGCGCCAGCAGCTTGGGGAGATTCAACACCGGGGAGCTGTTTTTT

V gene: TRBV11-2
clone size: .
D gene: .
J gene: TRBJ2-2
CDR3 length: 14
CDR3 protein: CASSLGGERRELFF
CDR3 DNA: TGTGCCAGCAGCTTAGGCGGGGAGAGGAGGGAGCTGTTTTTT

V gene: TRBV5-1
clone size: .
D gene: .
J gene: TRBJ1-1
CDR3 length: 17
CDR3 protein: CASSLDVKGGVNTEAFF
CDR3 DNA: TGCGCCAGCAGCTTGGATGTGAAGGGAGGTGTGAACACTGAAGCTTTCTTT